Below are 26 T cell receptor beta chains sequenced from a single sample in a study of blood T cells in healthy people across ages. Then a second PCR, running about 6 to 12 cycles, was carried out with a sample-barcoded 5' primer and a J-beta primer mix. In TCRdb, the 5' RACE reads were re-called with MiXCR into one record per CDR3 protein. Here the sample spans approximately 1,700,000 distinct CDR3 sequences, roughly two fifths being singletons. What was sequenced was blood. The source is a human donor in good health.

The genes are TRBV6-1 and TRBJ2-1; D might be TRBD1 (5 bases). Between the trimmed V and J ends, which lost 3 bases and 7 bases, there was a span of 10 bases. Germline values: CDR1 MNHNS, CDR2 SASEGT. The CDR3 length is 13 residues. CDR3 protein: CASSDLRGNEQFF. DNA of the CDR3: TGTGCCAGCAGTGATTTAAGGGGTAATGAGCAGTTCTTC.

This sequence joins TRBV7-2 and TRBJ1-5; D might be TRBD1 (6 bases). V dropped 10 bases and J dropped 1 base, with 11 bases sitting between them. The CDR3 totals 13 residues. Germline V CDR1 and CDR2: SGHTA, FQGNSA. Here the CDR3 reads CANAGQSNQPQHF. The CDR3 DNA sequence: TGTGCCAACGCTGGACAGAGCAATCAGCCCCAGCATTTT.

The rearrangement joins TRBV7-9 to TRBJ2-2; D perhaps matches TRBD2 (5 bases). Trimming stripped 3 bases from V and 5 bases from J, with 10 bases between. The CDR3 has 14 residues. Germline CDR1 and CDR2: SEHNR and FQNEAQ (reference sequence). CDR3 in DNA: TGTGCCAGCAGCTTTATAGCGCCTACCGGGGAGCTGTTTTTT. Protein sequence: CASSFIAPTGELFF.

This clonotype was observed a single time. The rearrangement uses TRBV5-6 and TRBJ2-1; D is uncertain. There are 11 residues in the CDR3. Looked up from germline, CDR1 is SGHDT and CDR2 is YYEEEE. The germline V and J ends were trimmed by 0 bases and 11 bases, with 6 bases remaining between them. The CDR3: CASSLDVQQFF. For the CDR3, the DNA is TGTGCCAGCAGCTTGGACGTACAGCAGTTCTTC.

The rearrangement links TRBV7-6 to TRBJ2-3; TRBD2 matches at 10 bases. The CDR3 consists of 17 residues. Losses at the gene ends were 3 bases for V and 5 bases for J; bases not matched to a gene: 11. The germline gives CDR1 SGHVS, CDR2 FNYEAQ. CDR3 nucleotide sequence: TGTGCCAGCAGCTTGGCTCAGCGGGGGGGCCGAGGAGATACGCAGTATTTT. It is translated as CASSLAQRGGRGDTQYF.

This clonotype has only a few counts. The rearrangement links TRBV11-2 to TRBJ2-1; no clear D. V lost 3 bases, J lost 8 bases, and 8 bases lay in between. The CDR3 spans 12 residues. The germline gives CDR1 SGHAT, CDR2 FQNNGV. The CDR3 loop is CASSFDPDEQFF. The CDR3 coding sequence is TGTGCCAGCAGCTTTGACCCGGATGAGCAGTTCTTC.

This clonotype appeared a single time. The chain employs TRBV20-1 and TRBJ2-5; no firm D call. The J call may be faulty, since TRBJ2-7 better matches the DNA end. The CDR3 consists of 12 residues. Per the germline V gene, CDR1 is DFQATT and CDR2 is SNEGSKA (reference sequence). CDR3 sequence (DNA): TGCAGTGCAGCCGTCGGGCTTCCCGAGCAGTACTTC. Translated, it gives CSAAVGLPEQYF.

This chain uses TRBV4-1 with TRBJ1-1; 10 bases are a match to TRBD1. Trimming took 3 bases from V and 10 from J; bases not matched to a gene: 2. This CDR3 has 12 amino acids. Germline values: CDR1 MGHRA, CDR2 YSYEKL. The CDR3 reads CASSQGDRGAFF. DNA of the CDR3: TGCGCCAGCAGCCAGGGGGACAGGGGAGCTTTCTTT.

The CDR3 DNA reads TGTGCCAGCAGCTTGGAGGTTGGTGACAGGGGCGTGAGTGGCTACACCTTC. Translating it yields CASSLEVGDRGVSGYTF. The chain couples TRBV5-6 to TRBJ1-2; 8 nucleotides match TRBD1. The CDR3 runs 17 residues. The germline gives CDR1 SGHDT, CDR2 YYEEEE. With V trimmed by 0 bases and J by 7 bases, 14 bases remained unmatched.

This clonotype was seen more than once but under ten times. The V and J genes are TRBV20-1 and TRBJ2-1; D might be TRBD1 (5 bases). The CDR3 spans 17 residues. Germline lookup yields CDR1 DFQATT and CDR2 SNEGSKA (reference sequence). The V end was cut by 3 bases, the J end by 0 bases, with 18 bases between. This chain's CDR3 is CSARESTARGSYNEQFF. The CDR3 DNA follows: TGCAGTGCTAGGGAGTCGACAGCCAGAGGCTCCTACAATGAGCAGTTCTTC.

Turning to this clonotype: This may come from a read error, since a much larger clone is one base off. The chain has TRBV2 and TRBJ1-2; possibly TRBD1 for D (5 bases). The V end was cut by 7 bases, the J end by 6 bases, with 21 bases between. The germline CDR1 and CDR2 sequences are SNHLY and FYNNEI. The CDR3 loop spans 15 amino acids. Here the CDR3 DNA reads TGTGCCAGCACCCGTTCCCAGGGAATGAGAGATGGCTACACCTTC. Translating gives CASTRSQGMRDGYTF.

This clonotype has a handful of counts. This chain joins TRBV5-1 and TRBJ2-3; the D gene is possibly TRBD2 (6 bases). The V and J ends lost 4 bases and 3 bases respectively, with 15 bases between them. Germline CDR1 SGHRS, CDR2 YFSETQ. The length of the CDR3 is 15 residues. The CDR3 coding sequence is TGCGCCAGCAGCGGACTAAGGGGCGCGACAGATACGCAGTATTTT. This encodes CASSGLRGATDTQYF.

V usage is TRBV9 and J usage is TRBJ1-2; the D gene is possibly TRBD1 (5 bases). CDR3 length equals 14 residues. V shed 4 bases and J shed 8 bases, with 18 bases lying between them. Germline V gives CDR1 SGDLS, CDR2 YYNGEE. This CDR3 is CASSPGWDRDGYTF. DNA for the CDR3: TGTGCCAGCAGCCCAGGCTGGGACCGGGACGGCTACACCTTC. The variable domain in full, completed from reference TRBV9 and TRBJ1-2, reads DSGVTQTPKHLITATGQRVTLRCSPRSGDLSVYWYQQSLDQGLQFLIQYYNGEERAKGNILERFSAQQFPDLHSELNLSSLELGDSALYFCASSPGWDRDGYTFGSGTRLTVV.

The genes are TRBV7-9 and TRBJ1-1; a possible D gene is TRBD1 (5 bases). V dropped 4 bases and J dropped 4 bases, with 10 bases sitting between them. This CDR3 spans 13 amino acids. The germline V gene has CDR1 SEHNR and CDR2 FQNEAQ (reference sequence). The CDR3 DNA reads TGTGCCAGCAGCTACCCAGGGAGCACTGAAGCTTTCTTT. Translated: CASSYPGSTEAFF.

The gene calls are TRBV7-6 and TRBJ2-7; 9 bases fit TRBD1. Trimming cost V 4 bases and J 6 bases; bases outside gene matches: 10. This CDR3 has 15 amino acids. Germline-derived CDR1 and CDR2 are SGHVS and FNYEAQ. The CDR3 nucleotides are TGTGCCAGCAGCTCCATGACAGGGGGGTCCATCGAGCAGTACTTC. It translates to CASSSMTGGSIEQYF.

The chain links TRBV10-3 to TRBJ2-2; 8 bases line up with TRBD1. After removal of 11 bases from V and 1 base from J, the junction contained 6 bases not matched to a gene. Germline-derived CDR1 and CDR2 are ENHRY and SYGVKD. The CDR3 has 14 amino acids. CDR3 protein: CAGAGTGNTGELFF. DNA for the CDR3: TGTGCCGGCGCCGGGACAGGGAACACCGGGGAGCTGTTTTTT.

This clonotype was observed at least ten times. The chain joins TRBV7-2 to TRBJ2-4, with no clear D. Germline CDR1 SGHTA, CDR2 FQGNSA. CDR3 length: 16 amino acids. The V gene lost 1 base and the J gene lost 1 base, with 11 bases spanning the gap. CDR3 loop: CASSLEGLSAKNIQYF. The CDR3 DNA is TGTGCCAGCAGCTTAGAAGGGTTGTCTGCCAAAAACATTCAGTACTTC.

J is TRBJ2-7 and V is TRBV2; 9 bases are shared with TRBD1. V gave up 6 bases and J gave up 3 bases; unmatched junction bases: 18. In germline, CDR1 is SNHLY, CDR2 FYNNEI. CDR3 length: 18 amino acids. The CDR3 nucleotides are TGTGCCAGCAGAGCAAGTCTTTTTCGGGGACAGGGCAACTACGAGCAGTACTTC. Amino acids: CASRASLFRGQGNYEQYF. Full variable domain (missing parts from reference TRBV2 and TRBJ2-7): EPEVTQTPSHQVTQMGQEVILRCVPISNHLYFYWYRQILGQKVEFLVSFYNNEISEKSEIFDDQFSVERPDGSNFTLKIRSTKLEDSAMYFCASRASLFRGQGNYEQYFGPGTRLTVT.

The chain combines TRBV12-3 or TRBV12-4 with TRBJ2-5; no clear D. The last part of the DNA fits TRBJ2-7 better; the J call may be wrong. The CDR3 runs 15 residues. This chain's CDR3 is CASSLASISLNEQYF. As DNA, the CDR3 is TGTGCCAGCAGTTTGGCTAGTATTAGTCTCAACGAGCAGTACTTC.

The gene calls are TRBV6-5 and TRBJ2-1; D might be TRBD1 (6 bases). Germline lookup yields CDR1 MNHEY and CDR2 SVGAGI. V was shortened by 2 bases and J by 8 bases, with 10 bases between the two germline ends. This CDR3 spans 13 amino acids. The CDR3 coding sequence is TGTGCCAGCAGTTACAGTAGGGGGTATGAGCAGTTCTTC. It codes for CASSYSRGYEQFF.

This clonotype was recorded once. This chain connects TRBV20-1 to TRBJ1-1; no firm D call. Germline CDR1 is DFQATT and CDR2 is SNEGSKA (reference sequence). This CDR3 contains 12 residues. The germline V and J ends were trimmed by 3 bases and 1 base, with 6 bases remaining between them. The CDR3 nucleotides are TGCAGTGCTAGCGTTTCGAACACTGAAGCTTTCTTT. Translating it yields CSASVSNTEAFF.

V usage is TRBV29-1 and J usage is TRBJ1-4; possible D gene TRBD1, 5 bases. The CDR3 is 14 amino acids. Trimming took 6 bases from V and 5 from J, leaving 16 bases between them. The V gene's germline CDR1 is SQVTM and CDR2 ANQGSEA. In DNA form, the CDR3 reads TGCAGCGTATCGGGCAGGGCAAAAAATGAAAAACTGTTTTTT. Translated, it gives CSVSGRAKNEKLFF.

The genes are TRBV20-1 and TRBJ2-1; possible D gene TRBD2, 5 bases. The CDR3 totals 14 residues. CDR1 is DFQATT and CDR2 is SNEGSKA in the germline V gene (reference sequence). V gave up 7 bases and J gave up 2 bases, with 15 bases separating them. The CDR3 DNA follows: TGCAGTGTTCCCGGATGGGGAGCCTACAATGAGCAGTTCTTC. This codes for CSVPGWGAYNEQFF.

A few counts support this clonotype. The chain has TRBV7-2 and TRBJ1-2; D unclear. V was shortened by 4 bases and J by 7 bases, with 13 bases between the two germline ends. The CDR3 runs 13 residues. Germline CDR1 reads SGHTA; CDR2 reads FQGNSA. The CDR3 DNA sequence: TGTGCCAGCAGCTCCACACCCGAAAGTGGCTACACCTTC. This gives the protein CASSSTPESGYTF.

In nucleotides, the CDR3 is TGTGCCAGCAGCATCCGGGACCAGACCTACGAGCAGTACTTC. This translates into CASSIRDQTYEQYF. The chain uses TRBV7-2 and TRBJ2-4; D assignment may be TRBD1 or TRBD2 (5 bases each). The tail of the sequence fits TRBJ2-7 better, so the J call may be wrong. Germline lookup yields CDR1 SGHTA and CDR2 FQGNSA. The CDR3 length is 14 residues.

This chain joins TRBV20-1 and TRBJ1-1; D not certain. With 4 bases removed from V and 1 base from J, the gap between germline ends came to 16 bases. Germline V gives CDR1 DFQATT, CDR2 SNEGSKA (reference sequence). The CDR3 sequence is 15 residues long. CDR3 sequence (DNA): TGCAGTGCTACAGGATCAGGAGGATCGAACACTGAAGCTTTCTTT. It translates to CSATGSGGSNTEAFF.